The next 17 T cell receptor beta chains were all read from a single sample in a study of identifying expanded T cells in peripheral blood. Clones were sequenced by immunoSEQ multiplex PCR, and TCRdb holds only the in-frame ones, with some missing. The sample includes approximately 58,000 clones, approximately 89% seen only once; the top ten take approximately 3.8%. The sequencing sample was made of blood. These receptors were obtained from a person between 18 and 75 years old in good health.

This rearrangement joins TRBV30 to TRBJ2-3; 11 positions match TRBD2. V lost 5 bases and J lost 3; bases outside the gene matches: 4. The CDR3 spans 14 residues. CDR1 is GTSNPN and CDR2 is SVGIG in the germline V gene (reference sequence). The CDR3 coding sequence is TGTGCCTGGGGACTAGCGGGCGAGACAGATACGCAGTATTTT. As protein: CAWGLAGETDTQYF.

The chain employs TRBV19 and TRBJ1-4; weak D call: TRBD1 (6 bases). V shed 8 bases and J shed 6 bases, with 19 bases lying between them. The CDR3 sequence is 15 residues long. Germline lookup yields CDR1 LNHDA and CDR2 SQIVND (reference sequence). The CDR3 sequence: CASSRDRDKYEKLFF. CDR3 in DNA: TGTGCCAGTTCTCGGGATCGGGACAAATATGAAAAACTGTTTTTT. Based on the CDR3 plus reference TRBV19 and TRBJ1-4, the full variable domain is DGGITQSPKYLFRKEGQNVTLSCEQNLNHDAMYWYRQDPGQGLRLIYYSQIVNDFQKGDIAEGYSVSREKKESFPLTVTSAQKNPTAFYLCASSRDRDKYEKLFFGSGTQLSVL.

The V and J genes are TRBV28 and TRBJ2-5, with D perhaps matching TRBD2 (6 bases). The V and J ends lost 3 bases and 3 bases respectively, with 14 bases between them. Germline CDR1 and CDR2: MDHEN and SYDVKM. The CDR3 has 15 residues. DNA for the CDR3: TGTGCCAGCAGTTTCTCTAGCGCAGGCAAAGAGACCCAGTACTTC. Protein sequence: CASSFSSAGKETQYF. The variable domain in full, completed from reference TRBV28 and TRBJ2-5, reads DVKVTQSSRYLVKRTGEKVFLECVQDMDHENMFWYRQDPGLGLRLIYFSYDVKMKEKGDIPEGYSVSREKKERFSLILESASTNQTSMYLCASSFSSAGKETQYFGPGTRLLVL.

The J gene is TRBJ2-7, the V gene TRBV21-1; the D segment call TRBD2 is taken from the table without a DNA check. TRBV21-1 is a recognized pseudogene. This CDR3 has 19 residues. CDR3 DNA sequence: TGTGCCAGCAGCAAAACGGGACTAGCGGGACCCTGCACCTTCTACGAGCAGTACTTC. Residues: CASSKTGLAGPCTFYEQYF.

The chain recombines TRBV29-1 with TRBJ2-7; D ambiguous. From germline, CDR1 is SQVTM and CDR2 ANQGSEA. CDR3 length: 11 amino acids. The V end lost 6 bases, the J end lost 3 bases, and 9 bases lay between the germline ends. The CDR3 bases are TGCAGCGTCGCAGAGAACTACGAGCAGTACTTC. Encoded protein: CSVAENYEQYF.

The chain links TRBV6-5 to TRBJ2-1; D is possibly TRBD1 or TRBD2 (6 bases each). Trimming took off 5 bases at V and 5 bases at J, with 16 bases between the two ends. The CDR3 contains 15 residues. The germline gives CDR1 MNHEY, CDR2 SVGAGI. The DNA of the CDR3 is TGTGCCAGCAGTCGGGACGGGGGCCTTAACAATGAGCAGTTCTTC. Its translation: CASSRDGGLNNEQFF.

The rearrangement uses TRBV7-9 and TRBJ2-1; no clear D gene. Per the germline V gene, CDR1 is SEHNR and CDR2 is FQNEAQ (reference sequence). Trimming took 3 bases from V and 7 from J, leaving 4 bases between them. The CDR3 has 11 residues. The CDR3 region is CASSFLNEQFF. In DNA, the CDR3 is TGTGCCAGCAGCTTTTTGAATGAGCAGTTCTTC.

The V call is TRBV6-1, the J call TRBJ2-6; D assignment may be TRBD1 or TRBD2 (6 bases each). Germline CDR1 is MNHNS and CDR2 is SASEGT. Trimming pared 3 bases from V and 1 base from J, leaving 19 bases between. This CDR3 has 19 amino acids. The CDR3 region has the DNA TGTGCCAGCAGTGACGGGGGCAGGGGCATATGGTCTGGGGCCAACGTCCTGACTTTC. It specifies CASSDGGRGIWSGANVLTF.

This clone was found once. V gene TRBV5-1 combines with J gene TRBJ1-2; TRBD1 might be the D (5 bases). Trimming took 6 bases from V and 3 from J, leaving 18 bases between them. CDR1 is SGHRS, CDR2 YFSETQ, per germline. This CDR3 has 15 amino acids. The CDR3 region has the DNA TGCGCCAGCAAAGGGTTGGGGGTCGACTACTATGGCTACACCTTC. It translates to CASKGLGVDYYGYTF.

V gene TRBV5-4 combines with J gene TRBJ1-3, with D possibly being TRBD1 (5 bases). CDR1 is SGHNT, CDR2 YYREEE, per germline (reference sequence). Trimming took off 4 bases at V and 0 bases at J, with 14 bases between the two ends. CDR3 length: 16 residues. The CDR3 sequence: CASSHPGRHSGNTIYF. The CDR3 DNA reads TGTGCCAGCAGCCATCCGGGACGCCACTCTGGAAACACCATATATTTT.

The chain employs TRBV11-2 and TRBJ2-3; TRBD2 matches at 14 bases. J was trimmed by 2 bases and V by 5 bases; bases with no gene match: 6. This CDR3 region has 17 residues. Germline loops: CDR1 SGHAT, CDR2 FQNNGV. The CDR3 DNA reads TGTGCCAGCAGCCCACGGACTAGCGGGGGGTACACAGATACGCAGTATTTT. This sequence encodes CASSPRTSGGYTDTQYF.

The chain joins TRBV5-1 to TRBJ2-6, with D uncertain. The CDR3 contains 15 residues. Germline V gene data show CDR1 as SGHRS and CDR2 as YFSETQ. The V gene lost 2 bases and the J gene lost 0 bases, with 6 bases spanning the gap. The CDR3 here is CASSFSVSGANVLTF. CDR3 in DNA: TGCGCCAGCAGCTTCTCCGTCTCTGGGGCCAACGTCCTGACTTTC. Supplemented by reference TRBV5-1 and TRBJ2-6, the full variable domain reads KAGVTQTPRYLIKTRGQQVTLSCSPISGHRSVSWYQQTPGQGLQFLFEYFSETQRNKGNFPGRFSGRQFSNSRSEMNVSTLELGDSALYLCASSFSVSGANVLTFGAGSRLTVL.

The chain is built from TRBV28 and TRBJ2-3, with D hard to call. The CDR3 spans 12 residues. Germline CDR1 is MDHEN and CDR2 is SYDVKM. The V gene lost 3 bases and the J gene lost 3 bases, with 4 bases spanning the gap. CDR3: CASSFRTDTQYF. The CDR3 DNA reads TGTGCCAGCAGTTTCCGGACAGATACGCAGTATTTT.

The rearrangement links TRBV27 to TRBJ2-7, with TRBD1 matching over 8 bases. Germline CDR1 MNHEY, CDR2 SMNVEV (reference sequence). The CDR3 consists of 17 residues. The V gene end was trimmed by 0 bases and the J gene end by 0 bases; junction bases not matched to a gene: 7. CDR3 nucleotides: TGTGCCAGCAGTTTATCCACCGGACAGGGAAGCTCCTACGAGCAGTACTTC. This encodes CASSLSTGQGSSYEQYF.

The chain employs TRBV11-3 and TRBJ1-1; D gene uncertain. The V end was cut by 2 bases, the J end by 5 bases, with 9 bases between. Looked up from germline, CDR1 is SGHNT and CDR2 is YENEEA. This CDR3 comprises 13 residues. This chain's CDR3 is CASSLNMFTEAFF. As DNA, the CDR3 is TGTGCCAGCAGCTTAAACATGTTTACTGAAGCTTTCTTT.

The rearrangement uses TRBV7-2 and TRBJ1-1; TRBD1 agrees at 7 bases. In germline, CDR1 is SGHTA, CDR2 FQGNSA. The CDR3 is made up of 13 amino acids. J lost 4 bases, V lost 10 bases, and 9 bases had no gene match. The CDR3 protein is CATAGGRFTEAFF. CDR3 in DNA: TGTGCCACCGCAGGGGGTCGGTTCACTGAAGCTTTCTTT.

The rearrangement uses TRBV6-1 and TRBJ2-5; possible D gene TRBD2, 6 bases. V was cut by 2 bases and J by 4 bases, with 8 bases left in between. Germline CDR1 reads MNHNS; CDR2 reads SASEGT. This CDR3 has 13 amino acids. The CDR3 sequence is CASSEFGGETQYF. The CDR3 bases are TGTGCCAGCAGTGAATTCGGGGGAGAGACCCAGTACTTC.